These 19 T cell receptor beta chains came from one sample sequenced in a study of cytomegalovirus exposure and HLA in healthy donors. Here immunoSEQ multiplex PCR was the method, and the copy in TCRdb shows in-frame clones only, minus some. This repertoire shows around 130,000 clones, over 65% found once; its top ten account for under 2.5%. The sample consisted of PBMCs. These receptors were collected from a woman in her twenties or thirties in good health and CMV-seronegative.

This clone was counted a single time. This chain joins TRBV5-1 and TRBJ2-5; 7 bases fit TRBD1. The CDR3 loop spans 15 amino acids. The germline V gene encodes CDR1 SGHRS and CDR2 YFSETQ. The V and J ends lost 2 bases and 1 base, in that order; junction bases with no gene match: 5. The CDR3 loop reads CASSFGTASQETQYF. The CDR3 nucleotides are TGCGCCAGCAGCTTCGGGACAGCTTCCCAAGAGACCCAGTACTTC.

The rearrangement joins TRBV7-8 to TRBJ1-1; D is undetermined. This CDR3 contains 15 residues. V lost 5 bases and J 1 base, leaving 14 bases between the germline ends. Germline V gene sequence: CDR1 SGHVS, CDR2 FQNEAQ. This CDR3 is CASSRGGGRNTEAFF. In DNA form, the CDR3 reads TGTGCCAGCAGCCGAGGCGGCGGGCGGAACACTGAAGCTTTCTTT.

The chain employs TRBV5-6 and TRBJ2-7; 8 nucleotides match TRBD1. V lost 5 bases, J lost 1 base, and 8 bases stayed unmatched. The CDR3 sequence is 15 residues long. CDR1 is SGHDT and CDR2 is YYEEEE in the germline V gene. This chain's CDR3 is CASSLLQGGSYEQYF. CDR3 nucleotides: TGTGCCAGCAGTTTACTACAGGGGGGATCCTACGAGCAGTACTTC.

The chain has TRBV27 and TRBJ2-1; the match to TRBD2 covers 14 bases. The V gene end was trimmed by 3 bases and the J gene end by 10 bases; junction bases not matched to a gene: 5. The germline V gene has CDR1 MNHEY and CDR2 SMNVEV (reference sequence). The CDR3 totals 15 residues. CDR3 nucleotides: TGTGCCAGCAGTTTGACTAGCGGGGGGGCCGCGGAGCAGTTCTTC. This encodes CASSLTSGGAAEQFF.

This rearrangement joins TRBV2 to TRBJ1-1; 8 positions match TRBD1. V shed 7 bases and J 2 bases; nucleotides not matched to a gene: 12. The CDR3 covers 16 residues. Germline V gene sequence: CDR1 SNHLY, CDR2 FYNNEI. The CDR3, as DNA: TGTGCCAGCATCCAAGTGGCAGGGGGCCTTAACACTGAAGCTTTCTTT. Protein: CASIQVAGGLNTEAFF.

The CDR3 DNA reads TGTGCCAGCAGTGCAACCGGGACAGGAGGGTCACCCCTCCACTTT. Translation gives CASSATGTGGSPLHF. The genes are TRBV6-1 and TRBJ1-6; TRBD1 matches at 8 bases. The junction had 9 bases not matched to a gene; V was cut back by 4 bases and J by 10 bases. This CDR3 has 15 amino acids. Germline V gene data show CDR1 as MNHNS and CDR2 as SASEGT.

The chain has TRBV6-5 and TRBJ2-5; the D gene is possibly TRBD1 (6 bases). Germline V gives CDR1 MNHEY, CDR2 SVGAGI. V was pared by 8 bases and J by 0 bases, with 7 bases between. The CDR3 runs 12 residues. CDR3 residues: CASGQHQETQYF. CDR3 bases: TGTGCCAGCGGACAGCACCAAGAGACCCAGTACTTC.

This chain connects TRBV19 to TRBJ2-2, with a possible D match to TRBD2 (5 bases). Germline V lookup: CDR1 LNHDA, CDR2 SQIVND (reference sequence). Trimming pared 3 bases from V and 0 bases from J, leaving 14 bases between. The CDR3 has 17 residues. In DNA, the CDR3 is TGTGCCAGTAGTATCCCCGGGTGGGAGTCGAACACCGGGGAGCTGTTTTTT. Amino acid sequence: CASSIPGWESNTGELFF.

The genes are TRBV6-6 and TRBJ1-1; weak D call: TRBD1 (6 bases). Germline V gene data show CDR1 as MNHNY and CDR2 as SVGAGI (reference sequence). This CDR3 has 13 amino acids. The V gene lost 8 bases and the J gene lost 4 bases, with 14 bases spanning the gap. Here the CDR3 DNA reads TGTGCCAGCCTTGGGGGGGCCTTCACTGAAGCTTTCTTT. Encoded protein: CASLGGAFTEAFF.

V gene TRBV19 combines with J gene TRBJ2-1, with 7 positions matching TRBD2. The CDR3 consists of 16 residues. The J segment lost 7 bases and the V segment lost 6 bases, leaving 15 bases of the junction unmatched. Per the germline V gene, CDR1 is LNHDA and CDR2 is SQIVND (reference sequence). The CDR3: CASSPELASVGNEQFF. CDR3 DNA sequence: TGTGCCAGTAGCCCAGAACTAGCGTCGGTGGGGAATGAGCAGTTCTTC. Combining the CDR3 with reference TRBV19 and TRBJ2-1 gives the whole variable domain DGGITQSPKYLFRKEGQNVTLSCEQNLNHDAMYWYRQDPGQGLRLIYYSQIVNDFQKGDIAEGYSVSREKKESFPLTVTSAQKNPTAFYLCASSPELASVGNEQFFGPGTRLTVL.

This clone was counted a few times. The rearrangement uses TRBV14 and TRBJ2-7; TRBD1 might be the D (6 bases). With 8 bases removed from V and 2 bases from J, the gap between germline ends came to 19 bases. CDR1 is SGHDN, CDR2 FVKESK, per germline. CDR3 size: 15 residues. The CDR3 DNA reads TGTGCCAGCTCTACTGGGGACACTCCAACCTACGAGCAGTACTTC. Its translation is CASSTGDTPTYEQYF.

Only a few counts were recorded for this clone. J is TRBJ1-1 and V is TRBV10-3; the D is unclear. The germline V and J ends were trimmed by 0 bases and 1 base, with 12 bases remaining between them. The V gene's germline CDR1 is ENHRY and CDR2 SYGVKD. CDR3 length equals 16 residues. The CDR3 spells CAISESVGRTNTEAFF. CDR3 nucleotides: TGTGCCATCAGTGAGTCAGTGGGGAGAACGAACACTGAAGCTTTCTTT.

V is TRBV19 and J is TRBJ2-2, with 14 bases matching TRBD2. Trimming removed 6 bases from V and 6 bases from J; junction bases left unmatched: 3. This CDR3 spans 15 amino acids. Germline values: CDR1 LNHDA, CDR2 SQIVND (reference sequence). CDR3 nucleotides: TGTGCCAGTAGGAGGACTAGCGGGGGGCCCGGGGAGCTGTTTTTT. It translates to CASRRTSGGPGELFF.

This sequence joins TRBV11-2 and TRBJ2-6, with 8 nucleotides matching TRBD1. Germline assignment: CDR1 SGHAT and CDR2 FQNNGV. The CDR3 extends over 12 amino acids. Unmatched junction bases numbered 2, after V lost 5 bases and J lost 11 bases. The CDR3 DNA is TGTGCCAGCAGCCGGGACAGGCACGTCCTGACTTTC. Protein: CASSRDRHVLTF.

V is TRBV5-6 and J is TRBJ2-7; 12 bases line up with TRBD2. This CDR3 has 16 residues. Trimming removed 0 bases from V and 1 base from J; junction bases left unmatched: 2. In germline, CDR1 is SGHDT, CDR2 YYEEEE. CDR3 loop: CASSLGLAGVSYEQYF. The DNA of the CDR3 is TGTGCCAGCAGCTTGGGACTAGCGGGGGTTTCCTACGAGCAGTACTTC.

This clone came up once. The V gene is TRBV19, the J gene TRBJ2-3; 10 bases are shared with TRBD2. V was pared by 3 bases and J by 5 bases, with 5 bases of the junction left unmatched. This CDR3 has 15 residues. Germline CDR1 LNHDA, CDR2 SQIVND (reference sequence). The DNA of the CDR3 is TGTGCCAGTAGTATGCTAGCGGGGGAAGGAGATACGCAGTATTTT. It specifies CASSMLAGEGDTQYF.

The chain has TRBV7-7 and TRBJ2-1; perhaps TRBD2 as D (6 bases). V was trimmed by 5 bases and J by 8 bases, leaving 13 bases between them. Germline V gene lookup returns CDR1 SSHAT and CDR2 FNYEAQ (reference sequence). The CDR3 spans 13 residues. The CDR3 is CASSLGTVHEQFF. CDR3 in DNA: TGTGCCAGCAGCCTGGGGACTGTCCATGAGCAGTTCTTC.

The rearrangement joins TRBV6-6 to TRBJ2-1; 7 bases map to TRBD2. Germline CDR1 MNHNY, CDR2 SVGAGI (reference sequence). With 6 bases clipped from V and 2 bases from J, the junction kept 7 bases outside the gene matches. CDR3 size: 15 residues. The CDR3 protein is CASSRTSRPYNEQFF. DNA of the CDR3: TGTGCCAGCAGCCGGACTAGTCGACCCTACAATGAGCAGTTCTTC.

J is TRBJ2-7 and V is TRBV7-8; TRBD2 matches at 12 bases. This CDR3 spans 15 amino acids. V lost 3 bases, J lost 7 bases, and 7 bases stayed unmatched. CDR1 SGHVS and CDR2 FQNEAQ come from the germline V gene. The CDR3 sequence: CASSFTSGGHREQYF. The CDR3 DNA reads as TGTGCCAGCAGCTTCACTAGCGGGGGGCATCGGGAGCAGTACTTC. Full variable domain (rest looked up from reference TRBV7-8 and TRBJ2-7): GAGVSQSPRYKVAKRGQDVALRCDPISGHVSLFWYQQALGQGPEFLTYFQNEAQLDKSGLPSDRFFAERPEGSVSTLKIQRTQQEDSAVYLCASSFTSGGHREQYFGPGTRLTVT.